The 8 T cell receptor beta chains given below trace back to one sample, sequenced in a study of shared clonotypes between healthy human individuals. The repertoire was sequenced with immunoSEQ multiplex PCR; TCRdb's copy has only in-frame clones and lacks some. This sample has about 1.4 million clones, with roughly 96% found just once. The sequencing input was naive CD4+ T cells sorted from blood. The subset is: CD45RA+ positively selected. The receptors derive from a man aged 25-45 years in good health.

This sequence joins TRBV28 and TRBJ2-3; the D is unclear. V lost 2 bases and J 8 bases, leaving 14 bases between the germline ends. Germline values: CDR1 MDHEN, CDR2 SYDVKM. The length of the CDR3 is 14 residues. For the CDR3, the DNA is TGTGCCAGCAGTTTAGCCGGACCCCAGTCTACGCAGTATTTT. Protein sequence: CASSLAGPQSTQYF.

The J gene is TRBJ1-2, the V gene TRBV7-9, with 9 bases fitting TRBD1. Germline V gene data show CDR1 as SEHNR and CDR2 as FQNEAQ (reference sequence). Unmatched junction bases numbered 12, after V lost 4 bases and J lost 9 bases. CDR3 length: 15 residues. CDR3 amino acids: CASSSRPDRGSSYTF. The DNA of the CDR3 is TGTGCCAGCAGCTCACGCCCGGACAGGGGTTCGAGCTACACCTTC.

The rearrangement links TRBV2 to TRBJ2-1; D not resolved. CDR1 and CDR2 (germline): SNHLY, FYNNEI. The CDR3 length is 14 residues. Trimming pared 5 bases from V and 8 bases from J, leaving 16 bases between. CDR3 region: CASSKDEAIHEQFF. CDR3 nucleotide sequence: TGTGCCAGCAGTAAAGACGAAGCTATCCATGAGCAGTTCTTC.

The genes are TRBV7-6 and TRBJ2-3; perhaps TRBD2 as D (5 bases). Germline CDR1 is SGHVS and CDR2 is FNYEAQ. CDR3 size: 14 residues. Trimming took 5 bases from V and 5 from J, leaving 14 bases between them. The chain's CDR3 is CASSHRGSRDTQYF. In nucleotides, the CDR3 is TGTGCCAGCAGCCACCGAGGGTCTAGAGATACGCAGTATTTT. The full variable domain, its missing parts supplied by reference TRBV7-6 and TRBJ2-3, is GAGVSQSPRYKVTKRGQDVALRCDPISGHVSLYWYRQALGQGPEFLTYFNYEAQQDKSGLPNDRFSAERPEGSISTLTIQRTEQRDSAMYRCASSHRGSRDTQYFGPGTRLTVL.

The chain has TRBV5-1 and TRBJ2-3; D ambiguous. This CDR3 has 14 residues. Germline V gene data show CDR1 as SGHRS and CDR2 as YFSETQ. Trimming removed 2 bases at V and 0 bases at J, with 7 bases between. CDR3 residues: CASSLSISTDTQYF. The CDR3 region has the DNA TGCGCCAGCAGCTTATCGATTAGCACAGATACGCAGTATTTT.

This chain connects TRBV7-2 to TRBJ2-5, with TRBD2 matching over 11 bases. Germline V gene lookup returns CDR1 SGHTA and CDR2 FQGNSA. V lost 0 bases and J lost 3; bases outside the gene matches: 3. The CDR3 contains 16 residues. CDR3: CASSLAGLAVKETQYF. The CDR3 nucleotides are TGTGCCAGCAGCTTAGCGGGACTAGCGGTAAAAGAGACCCAGTACTTC.

The gene calls are TRBV30 and TRBJ1-1; D is perhaps TRBD1 (6 bases). The germline V and J ends were trimmed by 3 bases and 6 bases, with 11 bases remaining between them. The germline CDR1 and CDR2 sequences are GTSNPN and SVGIG (reference sequence). The CDR3 consists of 12 residues. The CDR3 sequence is CAWSPGGPEAFF. In DNA form, the CDR3 reads TGTGCCTGGAGCCCGGGGGGCCCTGAAGCTTTCTTT.

The chain joins TRBV5-6 to TRBJ1-5; D possibly corresponds to TRBD1 (5 bases). Between the trimmed V and J ends, which lost 4 bases and 7 bases, there was a span of 21 bases. The CDR3 loop spans 16 amino acids. Per the germline V gene, CDR1 is SGHDT and CDR2 is YYEEEE. The CDR3 nucleotides read TGTGCCAGCAGCGCGGCCCAGGCAGGGCCTGGGCAGCCCCAGCATTTT. Translating gives CASSAAQAGPGQPQHF.